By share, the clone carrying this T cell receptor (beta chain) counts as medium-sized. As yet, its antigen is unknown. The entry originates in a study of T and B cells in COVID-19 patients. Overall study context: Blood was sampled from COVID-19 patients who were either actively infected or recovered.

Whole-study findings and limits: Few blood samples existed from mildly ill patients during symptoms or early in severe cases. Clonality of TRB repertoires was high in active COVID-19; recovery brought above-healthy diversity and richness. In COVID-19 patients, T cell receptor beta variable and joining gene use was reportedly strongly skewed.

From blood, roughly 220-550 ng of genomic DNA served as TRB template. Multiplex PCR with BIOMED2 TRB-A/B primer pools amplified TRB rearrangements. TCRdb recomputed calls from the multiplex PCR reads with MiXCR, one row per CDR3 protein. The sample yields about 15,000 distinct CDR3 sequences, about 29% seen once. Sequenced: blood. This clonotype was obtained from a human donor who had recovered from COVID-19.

The CDR3: CASHEGLVNEQFF. CDR3 nucleotides: TGTGCCAGCCACGAGGGCCTAGTAAATGAGCAGTTCTTC. The V and J genes are TRBV27 and TRBJ2-1; TRBD2 might be the D (5 bases). The germline V gene has CDR1 MNHEY and CDR2 SMNVEV (reference sequence). The CDR3 is 13 amino acids. Deletions cut 8 bases from V and 7 bases from J, with 15 bases between.